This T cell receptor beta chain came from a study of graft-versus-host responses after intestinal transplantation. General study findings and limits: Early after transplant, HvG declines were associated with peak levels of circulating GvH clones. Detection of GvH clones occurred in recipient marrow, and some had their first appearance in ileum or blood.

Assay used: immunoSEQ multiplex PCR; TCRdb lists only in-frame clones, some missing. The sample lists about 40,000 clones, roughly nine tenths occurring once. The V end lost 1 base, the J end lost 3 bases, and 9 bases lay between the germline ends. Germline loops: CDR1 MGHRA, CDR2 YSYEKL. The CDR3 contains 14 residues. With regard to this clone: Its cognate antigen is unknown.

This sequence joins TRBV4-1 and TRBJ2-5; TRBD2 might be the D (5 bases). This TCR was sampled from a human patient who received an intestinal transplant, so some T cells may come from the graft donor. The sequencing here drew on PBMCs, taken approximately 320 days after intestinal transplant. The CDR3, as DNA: TGCGCCAGCAGCCAAGGTCCGGGAAAAGAGACCCAGTACTTC. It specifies CASSQGPGKETQYF.